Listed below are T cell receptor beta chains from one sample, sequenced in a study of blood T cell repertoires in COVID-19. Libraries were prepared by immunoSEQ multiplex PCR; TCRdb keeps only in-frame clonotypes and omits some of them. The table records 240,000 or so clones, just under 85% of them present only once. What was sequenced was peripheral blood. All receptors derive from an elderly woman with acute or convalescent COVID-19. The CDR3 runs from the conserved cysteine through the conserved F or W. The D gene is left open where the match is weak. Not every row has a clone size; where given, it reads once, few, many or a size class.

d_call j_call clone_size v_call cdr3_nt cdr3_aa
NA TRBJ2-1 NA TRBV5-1 TGCGCCAGCAGTCGGGATCAGAGCTCCTACAATGAGCAGTTCTTC CASSRDQSSYNEQFF
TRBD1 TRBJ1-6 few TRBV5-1 TGCGCCAGCAGCCGTGACAGGGTGAATTCACCCCTCCACTTT CASSRDRVNSPLHF
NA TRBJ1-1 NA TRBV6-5 TGTGCCAGCAGGGGGACACCGAAAGGCGCTGAAGCTTTCTTT CASRGTPKGAEAFF
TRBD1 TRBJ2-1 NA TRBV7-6 TGTGCCAGCAGCCAAAACAACCAGGGGGCGACCTACAATGAGCAGTTCTTC CASSQNNQGATYNEQFF
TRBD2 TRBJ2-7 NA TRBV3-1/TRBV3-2 TGTGCCAGCAGCCAACATACCGGGACTAGGTACTACGAGCAGTACTTC CASSQHTGTRYYEQYF
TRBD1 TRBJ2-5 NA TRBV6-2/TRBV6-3 TGTGCCAGCAGTGACCCGACAGGGGAGAAGACCCAGTACTTC CASSDPTGEKTQYF
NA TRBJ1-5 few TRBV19 TGTGCCAGTATGGGTTGGGATGGAACCGGCGGGGGGCCCCAGCATTTT CASMGWDGTGGGPQHF
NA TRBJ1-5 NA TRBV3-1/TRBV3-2 TGTGCCAGCAGCCCCGCCGGGGATCAGCCCCAGCATTTT CASSPAGDQPQHF
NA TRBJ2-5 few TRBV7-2 TGTGCCAGCAGCTTAGCGGGAGCAAGGGAGACCCAGTACTTC CASSLAGARETQYF
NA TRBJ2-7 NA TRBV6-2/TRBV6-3 TGTGCCAGCAGTTGGGGAGACAGGAACTACGAGCAGTACTTC CASSWGDRNYEQYF
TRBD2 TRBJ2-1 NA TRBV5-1 TGCGCCAGCAGCTTGGCCGCTGGGGGGGATGAGCAGTTCTTC CASSLAAGGDEQFF
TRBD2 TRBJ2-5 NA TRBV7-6 TGTGCCAGCAGCTTACTAGCGGGGGGGTGGCCCCAAGAGACCCAGTACTTC CASSLLAGGWPQETQYF
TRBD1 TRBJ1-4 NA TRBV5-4 TGTGCCAGCAGCTTGGCCAGGGGGGCGGATGAAAAACTGTTTTTT CASSLARGADEKLFF
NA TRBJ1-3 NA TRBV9 TGTGCCAGCAGCGTAGTTGGGGGGAGCTCTGGAAACACCATATATTTT CASSVVGGSSGNTIYF
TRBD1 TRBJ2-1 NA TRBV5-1 TGCGCCAGCAGCTTGGAAGGGGGCCAGGTCAATGAGCAGTTCTTC CASSLEGGQVNEQFF
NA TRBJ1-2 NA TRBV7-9 TGTGCCAGCAGCCCATCGCCGGCGGGGAACTATGGCTACACCTTC CASSPSPAGNYGYTF
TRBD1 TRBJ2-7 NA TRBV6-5 TGTGCCAGCAGAGGGGACAGGCTCTACGAGCAGTACTTC CASRGDRLYEQYF
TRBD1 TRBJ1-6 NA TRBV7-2 TGTGCCAGCAGCCTCGGACAGGTGTTATCTTCACCCCTCCACTTT CASSLGQVLSSPLHF
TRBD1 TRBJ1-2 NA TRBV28 TGTGCCAGCAGTCTGACGACAGGGGTCCCAAGAGGCTACACCTTC CASSLTTGVPRGYTF
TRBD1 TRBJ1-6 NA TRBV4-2 TGTGCCAGCAGCCAAGTGGGACAGGGGAAATCACCCCTCCACTTT CASSQVGQGKSPLHF
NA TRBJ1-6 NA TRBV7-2 TGTGCCAGCAGCTTAGCCCTAAGTAATTCACCCCTCCACTTT CASSLALSNSPLHF
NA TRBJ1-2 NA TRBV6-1 TGTGCCAGCAGTGAAGGGGGCCGGAACGATGGCTACACCTTC CASSEGGRNDGYTF
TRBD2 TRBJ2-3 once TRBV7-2 TGTGCCAGCAGCTCGTCCGGGACTACCGTCACAGATACGCAGTATTTT CASSSSGTTVTDTQYF
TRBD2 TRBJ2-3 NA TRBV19 TGTGCCACCACACGGACTAGCGGAGCTAGCACAGATACGCAGTATTTT CATTRTSGASTDTQYF
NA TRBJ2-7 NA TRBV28 TGTGCCAGCAGACCCGGGACAAGAATCTACGAGCAGTACTTC CASRPGTRIYEQYF
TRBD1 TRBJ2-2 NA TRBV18 TGTGCCAGCTCACCGGGACAGGGGGCGACCGGGGAGCTGTTTTTT CASSPGQGATGELFF
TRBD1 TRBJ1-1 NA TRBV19 TGTGCCAGTAGTGCAGGGGGCACTGAAGCTTTCTTT CASSAGGTEAFF
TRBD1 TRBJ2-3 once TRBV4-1 TGCGCCAGCAGCCAAGGACAGGGGGAGGGCACAGATACGCAGTATTTT CASSQGQGEGTDTQYF
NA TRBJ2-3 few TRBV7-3 TGTGCCAGCAGCTTTGGACAAAGCACAGATACGCAGTATTTT CASSFGQSTDTQYF
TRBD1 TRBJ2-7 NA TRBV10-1 TGCGCCAGCAGCGCCGACAGGGCCACCTACGAGCAGTACTTC CASSADRATYEQYF
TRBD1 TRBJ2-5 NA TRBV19 TGTGCCAGTAGTATATTCCGGGGACAGAAAGAGACCCAGTACTTC CASSIFRGQKETQYF
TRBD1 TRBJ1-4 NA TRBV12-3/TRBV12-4 TGTGCCAGCAGTTTGACAGGGAATGAAAAACTGTTTTTT CASSLTGNEKLFF
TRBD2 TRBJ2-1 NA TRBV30 TGTGCCCGTGGACTAGCCAATGAGCAGTTCTTC CARGLANEQFF
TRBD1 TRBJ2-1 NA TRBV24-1 TGTGCCACCAGTTCGGACAGGGGGAGCTCCTACAATGAGCAGTTCTTC CATSSDRGSSYNEQFF
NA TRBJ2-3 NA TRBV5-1 TGCGCCAGCAGCTTGAGAGGATCTAGCACAGATACGCAGTATTTT CASSLRGSSTDTQYF
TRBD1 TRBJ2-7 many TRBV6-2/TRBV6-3 TGTGCCAGCAGTCCCGGGACAGGGAAACGTAGCGACGAGCAGTACTTC CASSPGTGKRSDEQYF
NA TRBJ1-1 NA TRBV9 TGTGCCAGCAGCGTAGTCTCAGGGTTGAACACTGAAGCTTTCTTT CASSVVSGLNTEAFF
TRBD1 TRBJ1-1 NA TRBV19 TGTGCCTCATCTCTATCAGGGGGCACTGAAGCTTTCTTT CASSLSGGTEAFF
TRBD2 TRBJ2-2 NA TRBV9 TGTGCCAGCAGTACACTGGCGGGGGGCCACACCGGGGAGCTGTTTTTT CASSTLAGGHTGELFF
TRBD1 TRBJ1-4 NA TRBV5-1 TGCGCCAGCAATCGGGGGACAGAGAATGAAAAACTGTTTTTT CASNRGTENEKLFF
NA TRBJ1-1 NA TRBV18 TGTGCCAGCTCACCACAAGGAGGTCAGATGAACACTGAAGCTTTCTTT CASSPQGGQMNTEAFF
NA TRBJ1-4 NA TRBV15 TGTGCCACCAGCAGAGAGGTGACACTAACAGGGGAAAAACTGTTTTTT CATSREVTLTGEKLFF
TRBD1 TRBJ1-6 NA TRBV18 TGTGCCAGCTCACCAGGGACAGGGGGCGCAGAGAATTCACCCCTCCACTTT CASSPGTGGAENSPLHF
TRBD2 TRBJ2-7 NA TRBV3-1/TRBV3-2 TGTGCCAGCAGCCAGGGCGGGGGGCAGTCATACGAGCAGTACTTC CASSQGGGQSYEQYF
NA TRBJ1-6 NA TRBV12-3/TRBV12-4 TGTGCCAGCAGTTCCGGGAATTCACCCCTCCACTTT CASSSGNSPLHF
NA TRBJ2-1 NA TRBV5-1 TGCGCCAGCAGCTTGCCAGGGTATCATGAGCAGTTCTTC CASSLPGYHEQFF